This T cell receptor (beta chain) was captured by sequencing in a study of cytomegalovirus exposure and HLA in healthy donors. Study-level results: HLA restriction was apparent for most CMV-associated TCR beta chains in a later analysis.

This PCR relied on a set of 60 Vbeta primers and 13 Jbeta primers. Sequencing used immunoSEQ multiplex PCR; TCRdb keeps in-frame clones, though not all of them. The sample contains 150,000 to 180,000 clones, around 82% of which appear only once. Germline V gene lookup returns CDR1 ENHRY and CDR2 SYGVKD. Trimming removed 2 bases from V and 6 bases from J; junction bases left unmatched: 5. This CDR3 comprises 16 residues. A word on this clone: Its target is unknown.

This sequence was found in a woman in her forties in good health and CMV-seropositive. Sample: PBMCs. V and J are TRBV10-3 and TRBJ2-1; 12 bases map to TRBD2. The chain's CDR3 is CAISEPGLAGSNEQFF. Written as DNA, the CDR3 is TGTGCCATCAGTGAGCCCGGACTAGCGGGAAGCAATGAGCAGTTCTTC.